The 27 T cell receptor beta chains reported below all come from one sample, sequenced in a study of ipilimumab plus nivolumab after autologous stem cell transplantation. Sequencing used immunoSEQ multiplex PCR; TCRdb keeps in-frame clones, though not all of them. The sample holds 20,000 to 30,000 clones; roughly 84% are singletons and the top ten take 4% to 6%. Sequences were derived from PBMCs, sampled in a trial of ipilimumab plus nivolumab as post-transplant consolidation. The receptors here all came from a male donor with diffuse large B-cell lymphoma.

The chain couples TRBV19 to TRBJ1-5; D unresolved. Germline CDR1 and CDR2: LNHDA and SQIVND (reference sequence). V lost 1 base and J 2 bases, leaving 12 bases between the germline ends. This CDR3 region has 16 residues. The CDR3 sequence: CASSIVASGGNQPQHF. The CDR3 DNA sequence: TGTGCCAGTAGTATAGTAGCGTCAGGAGGCAATCAGCCCCAGCATTTT. Full variable domain (outside the CDR3, taken from reference TRBV19 and TRBJ1-5): DGGITQSPKYLFRKEGQNVTLSCEQNLNHDAMYWYRQDPGQGLRLIYYSQIVNDFQKGDIAEGYSVSREKKESFPLTVTSAQKNPTAFYLCASSIVASGGNQPQHFGDGTRLSIL.

V usage is TRBV5-1 and J usage is TRBJ1-2, with D possibly matching TRBD1 (6 bases). The CDR3 extends over 16 amino acids. The germline gives CDR1 SGHRS, CDR2 YFSETQ. Trimming left V 4 bases short and J 4 bases short, with 20 bases between. CDR3 sequence (DNA): TGCGCCAGCAGCCCAGGGGACGTGATCTCTGCCTATGGCTACACCTTC. This gives the protein CASSPGDVISAYGYTF.

The V and J genes are TRBV27 and TRBJ2-5; either TRBD1 or TRBD2 may supply D (5 bases each). Trimming removed 7 bases at V and 11 bases at J, with 20 bases between. Germline CDR1 reads MNHEY; CDR2 reads SMNVEV (reference sequence). This CDR3 is built from 13 residues. The CDR3 region is CASTLSRGREQYF. The DNA of the CDR3 is TGTGCCAGCACCCTATCGAGGGGAAGGGAGCAGTACTTC.

This clone appeared once. The rearrangement uses TRBV18 and TRBJ1-1; perhaps TRBD1 as D (5 bases). The CDR3 runs 16 residues. V was cut by 3 bases and J by 5 bases, with 19 bases left in between. Germline values: CDR1 KGHSH, CDR2 LQKENI. Here the CDR3 reads CASSPTLGGGGTEAFF. CDR3 sequence (DNA): TGTGCCAGCTCACCCACGCTGGGCGGGGGAGGTACTGAAGCTTTCTTT.

Comment on this clone: The junction and the germline gene differ at one end; a read error may be behind it. This chain joins TRBV6-1 and TRBJ1-1, with 9 bases that match TRBD1. The CDR3 contains 14 residues. The germline V gene has CDR1 MNHNS and CDR2 SASEGT. Here the CDR3 DNA reads TGTGCCAGCAGCGAAGACAGGGGGAATACTGAAGCTTTCTTT. This sequence encodes CASSEDRGNTEAFF.

The gene calls are TRBV5-1 and TRBJ2-2; D unresolved. The CDR3 has 15 residues. Trimming removed 5 bases at V and 4 bases at J, with 15 bases between. Germline loops: CDR1 SGHRS, CDR2 YFSETQ. The CDR3 loop is CASRGSVKSTGELFF. CDR3 DNA: TGCGCCAGCAGGGGGTCGGTGAAAAGCACCGGGGAGCTGTTTTTT.

V is TRBV5-1 and J is TRBJ1-1; weak D call: TRBD1 (5 bases). Trimming cost V 0 bases and J 2 bases, with 11 bases left between them. This CDR3 comprises 15 residues. Per the germline V gene, CDR1 is SGHRS and CDR2 is YFSETQ. CDR3 residues: CASSLVGGQNTEAFF. For the CDR3, the DNA is TGCGCCAGCAGCTTGGTGGGGGGTCAAAACACTGAAGCTTTCTTT.

CDR3 DNA sequence: TGTGCCAGCAGTGCCCCGACCAGCTCTGGAAACACCATATATTTT. Translated: CASSAPTSSGNTIYF. This chain connects TRBV6-1 to TRBJ1-3; no clear D gene. The CDR3 contains 15 residues. The ends were cut back, 4 bases at V and 0 bases at J, with 10 bases in the middle. Germline V gene lookup returns CDR1 MNHNS and CDR2 SASEGT.

This clone was counted between two and nine times. The chain links TRBV19 to TRBJ1-1; D is unclear. Trimming shortened V by 2 bases and J by 0 bases, and 4 bases separated the two germline ends. The CDR3 is 13 residues long. Germline V lookup: CDR1 LNHDA, CDR2 SQIVND (reference sequence). This CDR3 is CASSITVNTEAFF. CDR3 nucleotides: TGTGCCAGTAGTATAACAGTGAACACTGAAGCTTTCTTT.

The J gene is TRBJ2-7, the V gene TRBV27, with 9 bases fitting TRBD1. Germline CDR1 MNHEY, CDR2 SMNVEV (reference sequence). The CDR3 spans 14 residues. The V gene end was trimmed by 3 bases and the J gene end by 7 bases; junction bases not matched to a gene: 7. This CDR3 reads CASSLGQGLGEQYF. The CDR3 DNA sequence: TGTGCCAGCAGTTTGGGACAGGGCCTGGGAGAGCAGTACTTC.

The genes are TRBV6-1 and TRBJ1-2, with 11 bases lining up with TRBD1. V gave up 6 bases and J gave up 6 bases; unmatched junction bases: 3. CDR3 length equals 13 residues. CDR1 is MNHNS and CDR2 is SASEGT in the germline V gene. The CDR3: CASSWDRGNGYTF. Here the CDR3 DNA reads TGTGCCAGCAGCTGGGACAGGGGGAATGGCTACACCTTC.

This chain joins TRBV29-1 and TRBJ2-7, with 7 bases fitting TRBD1. From germline, CDR1 is SQVTM and CDR2 ANQGSEA. The CDR3 extends over 13 amino acids. V lost 4 bases and J lost 1; bases outside the gene matches: 4. The CDR3 protein is CSVADRESYEQYF. CDR3 sequence (DNA): TGCAGCGTTGCCGACAGGGAATCCTACGAGCAGTACTTC.

The chain recombines TRBV9 with TRBJ2-1; D is undetermined. V shed 2 bases and J shed 9 bases, with 12 bases lying between them. The CDR3 is 13 residues long. The V gene's germline CDR1 is SGDLS and CDR2 YYNGEE. CDR3 protein: CASSVHGSAEQFF. The CDR3 nucleotides are TGTGCCAGCAGCGTCCATGGCTCCGCTGAGCAGTTCTTC.

This clone was counted a single time. J is TRBJ1-5 and V is TRBV5-4; D is unresolved. There are 13 residues in the CDR3. From germline, CDR1 is SGHNT and CDR2 YYREEE (reference sequence). Deletions cut 2 bases from V and 2 bases from J, with 5 bases between. The CDR3 DNA reads as TGTGCCAGCAGCTTAGGACGCAATCAGCCCCAGCATTTT. It yields the protein CASSLGRNQPQHF.

The chain is built from TRBV2 and TRBJ1-5; D perhaps matches TRBD1 (5 bases). This CDR3 is 14 amino acids long. With 2 bases removed from V and 5 bases from J, the gap between germline ends came to 10 bases. Germline V gene sequence: CDR1 SNHLY, CDR2 FYNNEI. The CDR3 spells CASSEQGGDQPQHF. The DNA of the CDR3 is TGTGCCAGCAGTGAACAGGGAGGCGATCAGCCCCAGCATTTT. Variable domain in full (rest from reference TRBV2 and TRBJ1-5): EPEVTQTPSHQVTQMGQEVILRCVPISNHLYFYWYRQILGQKVEFLVSFYNNEISEKSEIFDDQFSVERPDGSNFTLKIRSTKLEDSAMYFCASSEQGGDQPQHFGDGTRLSIL.

This sequence joins TRBV10-2 and TRBJ1-3, with unresolved D. Germline lookup yields CDR1 WSHSY and CDR2 SAAADI. This CDR3 has 12 residues. V dropped 6 bases and J dropped 0 bases, with 3 bases sitting between them. The CDR3 reads CASRTSGNTIYF. The DNA for the CDR3 is TGCGCCAGCAGGACCTCTGGAAACACCATATATTTT.

This clone was seen a few times. The chain links TRBV7-9 to TRBJ2-2, with D unresolved. This CDR3 contains 13 residues. Trimming shortened V by 2 bases and J by 6 bases, and 7 bases separated the two germline ends. The germline V gene has CDR1 SEHNR and CDR2 FQNEAQ (reference sequence). For the CDR3, the DNA is TGTGCCAGCAGCTTAAGGTCTGCCGGGGAGCTGTTTTTT. It is translated as CASSLRSAGELFF.

The chain links TRBV7-8 to TRBJ2-7, with TRBD1 identical over 7 bases. V dropped 4 bases and J dropped 0; count of bases not matched to a gene: 3. This CDR3 contains 14 residues. Germline loops: CDR1 SGHVS, CDR2 FQNEAQ. The CDR3 region has the DNA TGTGCCAGCAGCTCCGGGACAGACTCCTACGAGCAGTACTTC. Its translation: CASSSGTDSYEQYF.

The chain combines TRBV11-3 with TRBJ2-2; 8 bases are a match to TRBD2. The V gene's germline CDR1 is SGHNT and CDR2 YENEEA. CDR3 size: 15 residues. Trimming removed 5 bases from V and 4 bases from J; junction bases left unmatched: 6. The CDR3 region is CASSPSGGTTGELFF. The CDR3 DNA sequence: TGTGCCAGCAGCCCGTCGGGGGGGACCACCGGGGAGCTGTTTTTT.

The rearrangement uses TRBV4-2 and TRBJ2-1; D ambiguous. There are 12 residues in the CDR3. Trimming pared 2 bases from V and 6 bases from J, leaving 5 bases between. Germline V gene data show CDR1 as LGHNA and CDR2 as YNFKEQ. CDR3 in DNA: TGTGCCAGCAGCCAACACGTCAATGAGCAGTTCTTC. Translation gives CASSQHVNEQFF.

About this clone itself: Other DNA sequences in the sample encode the same CDR3. This chain joins TRBV6-6 and TRBJ2-7, with D unresolved. V lost 5 bases, J lost 4 bases, and 6 bases lay in between. Germline values: CDR1 MNHNY, CDR2 SVGAGI (reference sequence). The CDR3 runs to 11 residues. The CDR3 region has the DNA TGTGCCAGCAGTCAACTATACGAGCAGTACTTC. Translated: CASSQLYEQYF.

The chain carries TRBV2 and TRBJ2-5, with D tentatively TRBD2 (5 bases). Germline loops: CDR1 SNHLY, CDR2 FYNNEI. V dropped 8 bases and J dropped 3 bases, with 10 bases sitting between them. CDR3 length: 12 amino acids. The CDR3 nucleotides read TGTGCCAGCCGGAGGTTGGAAGAGACCCAGTACTTC. It specifies CASRRLEETQYF.

V and J are TRBV19 and TRBJ1-3, with 8 positions matching TRBD1. CDR3 size: 15 residues. CDR1 LNHDA and CDR2 SQIVND come from the germline V gene (reference sequence). V was pared by 3 bases and J by 2 bases, with 3 bases of the junction left unmatched. In DNA form, the CDR3 reads TGTGCCAGTAGTATGCAGGGGGCGCCTGGAAACACCATATATTTT. Protein product: CASSMQGAPGNTIYF. Filled out from reference TRBV19 and TRBJ1-3, the complete variable domain reads DGGITQSPKYLFRKEGQNVTLSCEQNLNHDAMYWYRQDPGQGLRLIYYSQIVNDFQKGDIAEGYSVSREKKESFPLTVTSAQKNPTAFYLCASSMQGAPGNTIYFGEGSWLTVV.

This clone was observed a handful of times. V and J are TRBV27 and TRBJ2-6; D may be TRBD1 (6 bases). The CDR3 has 17 residues. In germline, CDR1 is MNHEY, CDR2 SMNVEV (reference sequence). V lost 6 bases to trimming and J lost 3 bases, with 18 bases between them. The CDR3 nucleotides read TGTGCCAGCAGAAGGACAGCCTTCTCTGGTGGGGCCAACGTCCTGACTTTC. Translating it yields CASRRTAFSGGANVLTF.

This sequence joins TRBV11-2 and TRBJ2-3; D possibly corresponds to TRBD2 (7 bases). The CDR3 covers 17 residues. In germline, CDR1 is SGHAT, CDR2 FQNNGV. Between the trimmed V and J ends, which lost 1 base and 1 base, there was a span of 15 bases. The CDR3, as DNA: TGTGCCAGCAGCTTAGTAGGGCGGGGGCGAGGCACAGATACGCAGTATTTT. This sequence encodes CASSLVGRGRGTDTQYF.

The chain combines TRBV21-1 with TRBJ2-5. TRBV21-1 is annotated as a pseudogene. This CDR3 is built from 14 residues. CDR3 nucleotides: TGTGCCAGCAGAGTGACCCTACCCCCAGAGACCCAGTACTTC. Translation: CASRVTLPPETQYF.

The chain couples TRBV5-4 to TRBJ2-3; D gene unclear. This CDR3 has 13 amino acids. Germline-derived CDR1 and CDR2 are SGHNT and YYREEE (reference sequence). Trimming removed 2 bases from V and 0 bases from J, with 4 bases in between. CDR3 nucleotides: TGTGCCAGCAGCTTATCTAGCACAGATACGCAGTATTTT. It translates to CASSLSSTDTQYF.